A single sample is the source of the 15 T cell receptor beta chains below, sequenced in a study of blood T cells in healthy people across ages. A second 7 to 11 cycle PCR used barcoded and J-beta primers. TCRdb re-called the 5' RACE reads with MiXCR, one entry per CDR3 protein. The table has 600,000 to 650,000 distinct CDR3 sequences, under 70% seen once. Material: blood. The receptors shown here come from a man aged 60 to 75 in good health.

This clonotype was seen only once. V gene TRBV2 combines with J gene TRBJ2-5; 9 bases align to TRBD2. The trim removed 6 bases at V and 7 bases at J, leaving 12 bases unmatched. The CDR3 covers 15 residues. Germline CDR1 reads SNHLY; CDR2 reads FYNNEI. The CDR3 DNA sequence: TGTGCCAGCAGAAAGACCGCAGCGGGGGGTGCGACCCAGTACTTC. It yields the protein CASRKTAAGGATQYF.

As to this clonotype: An end of the junction differs from the germline gene, which may be a read error. The rearrangement joins TRBV3-1 to TRBJ2-7, with unresolved D. The DNA end is a closer match to TRBJ2-5, so the J assignment may be wrong. The CDR3 totals 11 residues. Germline assignment: CDR1 LGHDT and CDR2 YNNKEL (reference sequence). In DNA, the CDR3 is TGTGCCAGCAACCAAGAGCGGACCCAGTACTTC. Translating gives CASNQERTQYF.

The chain employs TRBV12-3 or TRBV12-4 and TRBJ1-2; 11 bases fit TRBD1. This CDR3 has 14 residues. The ends lost 6 bases at V and 8 bases at J; junction bases unmatched: 8. The CDR3, as DNA: TGTGCCAGCAGCCGGACAGGGGGCCCGGGAGGCTACACCTTC. Protein product: CASSRTGGPGGYTF.

This clonotype was picked up one time. This rearrangement joins TRBV6-5 to TRBJ1-6, with D possibly matching TRBD1 (5 bases). The germline V and J ends were trimmed by 7 bases and 6 bases, with 13 bases remaining between them. Germline V lookup: CDR1 MNHEY, CDR2 SVGAGI. The CDR3 covers 14 residues. This CDR3 reads CASTDPGLNSPLHF. Here the CDR3 DNA reads TGTGCCAGCACCGACCCGGGACTTAATTCACCCCTCCACTTT.

The gene calls are TRBV5-1 and TRBJ2-7; D may be TRBD1 (6 bases). Germline V gene lookup returns CDR1 SGHRS and CDR2 YFSETQ. This CDR3 has 14 amino acids. V was shortened by 5 bases and J by 1 base, with 13 bases between the two germline ends. This CDR3 reads CASRPGTPSYEQYF. CDR3 nucleotides: TGCGCCAGCAGGCCCGGGACACCGTCCTACGAGCAGTACTTC. The variable domain in full, with the rest retrieved from reference TRBV5-1 and TRBJ2-7, is KAGVTQTPRYLIKTRGQQVTLSCSPISGHRSVSWYQQTPGQGLQFLFEYFSETQRNKGNFPGRFSGRQFSNSRSEMNVSTLELGDSALYLCASRPGTPSYEQYFGPGTRLTVT.

This clonotype was counted only a few times. The V and J genes are TRBV5-8 and TRBJ2-4, with 7 bases matching TRBD1. The germline gives CDR1 SGHTS, CDR2 YDEGEE. This CDR3 region has 17 residues. The V and J ends lost 0 bases and 1 base, in that order; junction bases with no gene match: 7. The CDR3 DNA sequence: TGTGCCAGCAGCTTGGTGGACAGGTTTATCGCCAAAAACATTCAGTACTTC. The encoded protein is CASSLVDRFIAKNIQYF.

This clonotype showed up just once. The chain employs TRBV5-1 and TRBJ2-1, with 7 bases identical to TRBD1. CDR3 length equals 17 residues. Germline CDR1 reads SGHRS; CDR2 reads YFSETQ. Trimming at V came to 3 bases and at J to 0 bases, leaving 9 bases not matched to a gene. The DNA of the CDR3 is TGCGCCAGCAGCTCTACAGGGGCCCCGAGCTCCTACAATGAGCAGTTCTTC. Its protein is CASSSTGAPSSYNEQFF.

This clonotype came up many times. The chain uses TRBV20-1 and TRBJ2-5, with D possibly TRBD2 on 6 matching bases. The length of the CDR3 is 14 residues. Trimming left V 2 bases short and J 2 bases short, with 12 bases between. Germline loops: CDR1 DFQATT, CDR2 SNEGSKA (reference sequence). CDR3 bases: TGCAGTGCTAGAATCGGGGGAAGTCAAGAGACCCAGTACTTC. Protein product: CSARIGGSQETQYF.

The chain links TRBV6-1 to TRBJ2-3; D is possibly TRBD2 (6 bases). The CDR3 has 16 residues. V lost 5 bases and J 2 bases, leaving 17 bases between the germline ends. Looked up from germline, CDR1 is MNHNS and CDR2 is SASEGT. The CDR3 nucleotides are TGTGCCAGCAGTATGGCGGCGGGACTGCTCACAGATACGCAGTATTTT. Its protein is CASSMAAGLLTDTQYF.

The chain employs TRBV2 and TRBJ1-1; the D gene is possibly TRBD1 (5 bases). Per germline, CDR1 SNHLY and CDR2 FYNNEI. The CDR3 runs to 14 residues. V lost 7 bases, J lost 0 bases, and 12 bases lay in between. The CDR3: CASTPVGVNTEAFF. The CDR3 nucleotides are TGTGCCAGCACCCCTGTGGGGGTGAACACTGAAGCTTTCTTT. The variable domain in full, completed from reference TRBV2 and TRBJ1-1, reads EPEVTQTPSHQVTQMGQEVILRCVPISNHLYFYWYRQILGQKVEFLVSFYNNEISEKSEIFDDQFSVERPDGSNFTLKIRSTKLEDSAMYFCASTPVGVNTEAFFGQGTRLTVV.

This chain connects TRBV3-1 to TRBJ2-1; 9 bases match TRBD1. The germline V gene encodes CDR1 LGHDT and CDR2 YNNKEL (reference sequence). CDR3 length: 15 residues. J lost 8 bases, V lost 1 base, and 6 bases had no gene match. As DNA, the CDR3 is TGTGCCAGCAGCCAAGGTACAGGGGGCTATGATGAGCAGTTCTTC. It specifies CASSQGTGGYDEQFF.

J is TRBJ2-1 and V is TRBV3-1; D might be TRBD1 (6 bases). Per the germline V gene, CDR1 is LGHDT and CDR2 is YNNKEL (reference sequence). V was clipped by 4 bases and J by 7 bases, with 14 bases between them. The CDR3 length is 14 residues. CDR3 sequence reads: CASSPRGGRNEQFF. CDR3 sequence (DNA): TGTGCCAGCAGCCCCCGAGGGGGTCGGAATGAGCAGTTCTTC.

This chain links TRBV7-2 with TRBJ1-3; D uncertain. V was pared by 0 bases and J by 4 bases, with 7 bases between. This CDR3 comprises 14 residues. Germline values: CDR1 SGHTA, CDR2 FQGNSA. The DNA for the CDR3 is TGTGCCAGCAGCTTAGCTTGGACGGGAAACACCATATATTTT. Translation: CASSLAWTGNTIYF.

Remarks on this clonotype: One end of the junction varies from germline; a read error may be responsible. The genes are TRBV7-9 and TRBJ2-7; possibly TRBD2 for D (6 bases). The closer fit of TRBJ2-5 to the DNA end suggests the J call may be wrong. CDR1 is SEHNR, CDR2 FQNEAQ, per germline (reference sequence). CDR3 length equals 14 residues. Written as DNA, the CDR3 is TGTGCCAGCGGCTCCCGCGGGGCCCAAGGGACCCAGTACTTC. Amino acids: CASGSRGAQGTQYF.

In its sample, this clonotype was seen once. The chain carries TRBV2 and TRBJ2-2; no clear D gene. The CDR3 totals 15 residues. The germline V gene has CDR1 SNHLY and CDR2 FYNNEI. V was cut by 3 bases and J by 7 bases, with 15 bases left in between. The CDR3 is CASSEVTGVGGELFF. The CDR3 nucleotides are TGTGCCAGCAGTGAGGTCACTGGGGTCGGCGGGGAGCTGTTTTTT.